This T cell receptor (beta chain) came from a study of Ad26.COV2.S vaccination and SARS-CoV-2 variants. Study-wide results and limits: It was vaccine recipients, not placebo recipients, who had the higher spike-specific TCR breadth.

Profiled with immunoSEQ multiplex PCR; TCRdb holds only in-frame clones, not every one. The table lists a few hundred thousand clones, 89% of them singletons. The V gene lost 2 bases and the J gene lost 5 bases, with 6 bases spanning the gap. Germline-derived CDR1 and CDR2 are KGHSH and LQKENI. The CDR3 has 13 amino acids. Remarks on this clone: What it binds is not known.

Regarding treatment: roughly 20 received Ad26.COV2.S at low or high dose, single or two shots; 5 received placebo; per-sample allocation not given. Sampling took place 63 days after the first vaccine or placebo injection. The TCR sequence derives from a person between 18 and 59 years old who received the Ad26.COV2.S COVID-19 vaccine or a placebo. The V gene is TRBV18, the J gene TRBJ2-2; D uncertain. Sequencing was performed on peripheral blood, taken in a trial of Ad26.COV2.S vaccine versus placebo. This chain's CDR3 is CASSPGRTGELFF. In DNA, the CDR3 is TGTGCCAGCTCACCAGGAAGGACCGGGGAGCTGTTTTTT.